Shown below are 3 T cell receptor beta chains from a single sample sequenced in a study of cytomegalovirus exposure and HLA in healthy donors. Primers: 60 Vbeta forward and 13 Jbeta reverse. Sequenced by immunoSEQ multiplex PCR; TCRdb stores in-frame clones only, minus some. The data hold tens of thousands of clones, with approximately 78% observed a single time. The sequencing sample was made of PBMCs. The source of these receptors is a male donor in good health and CMV-seropositive.

The chain links TRBV6-6 to TRBJ1-2; D is perhaps TRBD1 (5 bases). The CDR3 covers 15 residues. The V end was cut by 6 bases, the J end by 7 bases, with 21 bases between. From germline, CDR1 is MNHNY and CDR2 SVGAGI (reference sequence). DNA of the CDR3: TGTGCCAGCAGCCGCTACCGAGACCTCAGGGTTGGCTACACCTTC. Its protein is CASSRYRDLRVGYTF.

The chain combines TRBV10-2 with TRBJ2-5; D perhaps matches TRBD1 (5 bases). The assigned J gene may be wrong: the sequence end matches TRBJ2-7 better. This CDR3 has 12 amino acids. Germline V gives CDR1 WSHSY, CDR2 SAAADI. CDR3 protein: CASRTTVYEQYF. The CDR3 DNA is TGCGCCAGCAGGACGACAGTTTACGAGCAGTACTTC.

The chain couples TRBV6-5 to TRBJ2-3; TRBD2 matches 10 bases. Germline V gene lookup returns CDR1 MNHEY and CDR2 SVGAGI. J gave up 0 bases and V 8 bases, and 2 bases lay outside the gene matches. The CDR3 runs 14 residues. The CDR3 loop is CASALAGSTDTQYF. The CDR3 DNA is TGTGCCAGCGCACTAGCGGGGAGCACAGATACGCAGTATTTT.